This is a list of T cell receptor beta chains from one sample in a study of OX40 agonist ivuxolimab in advanced cancers. This table comes from immunoSEQ multiplex PCR, and its TCRdb copy is limited to in-frame clones, with some not included. The table includes around 61,000 clones, roughly 80% detected once. Sequenced material: CD4+ or CD8+ T cells sorted from blood, taken in a trial of the OX40 agonist ivuxolimab. All receptors derive from an adult with an advanced solid tumor such as melanoma, head and neck, liver or kidney cancer. Each CDR3 is given with its conserved first and last residue. D genes are given only for firm matches. Some rows mark clone size as missing; the rest say once, few, many or name a class of expanded clone.

V	size	J	D	length	DNA	CDR3
TRBV29-1	-	TRBJ2-7	-	13	TGCAGCGTTTCCGGGACACCCACCTACGAGCAGTACTTC	CSVSGTPTYEQYF
TRBV7-2	-	TRBJ2-1	TRBD2	14	TGTGCCAGCAGCCCGGGACTAGCTTCCGATGAGCAGTTCTTC	CASSPGLASDEQFF
TRBV19	-	TRBJ2-5	-	13	TGTGCCAGTAGAGGGGCCGACCAAGAGACCCAGTACTTC	CASRGADQETQYF
TRBV5-4	-	TRBJ2-7	-	16	TGTGCCAGCAGCTTGGGAAGCTCCGGGAGCACCTACGAGCAGTACTTC	CASSLGSSGSTYEQYF
TRBV7-3	-	TRBJ1-6	TRBD1	15	TGTGCCAGCAGTCCCGGGACAGGGTATAATTCACCCCTCCACTTT	CASSPGTGYNSPLHF
TRBV7-2	-	TRBJ2-7	-	15	TGTGCCAGCAGCTTAAGGTCAGGGGCCCGCGGGGAGCAGTACTTC	CASSLRSGARGEQYF
TRBV10-3	-	TRBJ2-1	TRBD2	15	TGTGCCATCAGTGGGCGGGAGGTCTCCTACAATGAGCAGTTCTTC	CAISGREVSYNEQFF
TRBV18	-	TRBJ1-2	-	15	TGTGCCAGCTCACCAGGGGAGGCCCCCGAACGTGGCTACACCTTC	CASSPGEAPERGYTF
TRBV19	-	TRBJ2-3	TRBD2	16	TGTGCCAGTAGTATAGCGACTAGCGGAGCCACAGATACGCAGTATTTT	CASSIATSGATDTQYF
TRBV5-6	few	TRBJ2-4	-	13	TGTGCCAGCAGCTCAGCAGACGCAGGCATTCAGTACTTC	CASSSADAGIQYF